Below are 17 T cell receptor beta chains sequenced from a single sample in a study of PD-1 blockade in mismatch repair-deficient tumors. The data were produced by immunoSEQ multiplex PCR, yet TCRdb's version contains in-frame clones alone and is incomplete. The table includes tens of thousands of clones, approximately 83% detected once. The material sequenced was peripheral blood, taken 12 weeks after starting pembrolizumab. The receptors originated from an adult with mismatch repair-deficient cancer.

The chain is built from TRBV11-1 and TRBJ2-3, with 10 bases aligning to TRBD2. CDR1 and CDR2 from the germline V gene are SGHAT and FQDESV (reference sequence). This CDR3 has 14 amino acids. V lost 4 bases, J lost 6 bases, and 4 bases stayed unmatched. CDR3 region: CASSSASGSDTQYF. The CDR3 nucleotides read TGTGCCAGCAGCTCGGCTAGCGGGAGTGATACGCAGTATTTT.

In DNA, the CDR3 is TGTGCCAGCAGCTTCGGCGGGAACACTGAAGCTTTCTTT. It yields the protein CASSFGGNTEAFF. This chain links TRBV5-4 with TRBJ1-1, with no clear D. The V end was cut by 2 bases, the J end by 1 base, with 6 bases between. The V gene's germline CDR1 is SGHNT and CDR2 YYREEE (reference sequence). The CDR3 loop spans 13 amino acids.

V gene TRBV2 combines with J gene TRBJ2-5; a weak D match, TRBD2 (6 bases). The CDR3 spans 12 residues. Trimming stripped 5 bases from V and 14 bases from J, with 18 bases between. Germline assignment: CDR1 SNHLY and CDR2 FYNNEI. The CDR3: CASSPRGARGYF. The CDR3 coding sequence is TGTGCCAGCAGTCCCCGCGGGGCGAGGGGTTACTTC.

The chain couples TRBV27 to TRBJ1-2; D remains ambiguous. The CDR3 is made up of 13 amino acids. Per the germline V gene, CDR1 is MNHEY and CDR2 is SMNVEV (reference sequence). V was pared by 4 bases and J by 0 bases, with 6 bases between. The CDR3 region is CASSSLPNYGYTF. DNA for the CDR3: TGTGCCAGCAGTTCACTACCTAACTATGGCTACACCTTC.

This chain joins TRBV30 and TRBJ1-1, with D tentatively TRBD1 (6 bases). The V and J ends lost 2 bases and 0 bases respectively, with 10 bases between them. The length of the CDR3 is 14 residues. Germline V lookup: CDR1 GTSNPN, CDR2 SVGIG (reference sequence). CDR3 loop: CAWSWGPLNTEAFF. CDR3 DNA sequence: TGTGCCTGGAGTTGGGGGCCCCTGAACACTGAAGCTTTCTTT.

Only a few counts were recorded for this clone. The V gene is TRBV7-9, the J gene TRBJ2-2; 9 bases agree with TRBD1. Germline V CDR1 and CDR2: SEHNR, FQNEAQ (reference sequence). The J segment lost 5 bases and the V segment lost 11 bases, leaving 6 bases of the junction unmatched. This CDR3 is 13 amino acids long. The CDR3 DNA reads TGTGCCGGCGGGGACAGGGTAACCGGGGAGCTGTTTTTT. It encodes CAGGDRVTGELFF.

The CDR3 protein is CASSLVPTATYNEQFF. The DNA for the CDR3 is TGTGCCAGCAGCTTGGTTCCCACAGCCACCTACAATGAGCAGTTCTTC. This rearrangement joins TRBV5-4 to TRBJ2-1; D not certain. Trimming removed 0 bases at V and 2 bases at J, with 12 bases between. CDR1 and CDR2 (germline): SGHNT, YYREEE (reference sequence). CDR3 size: 16 residues.

The genes are TRBV28 and TRBJ1-5; D not certain. V was pared by 5 bases and J by 0 bases, with 14 bases between. This CDR3 comprises 16 residues. CDR1 and CDR2 (germline): MDHEN, SYDVKM. Here the CDR3 DNA reads TGTGCCAGCAGTCCCTTCCCAGAGAGTAGCAATCAGCCCCAGCATTTT. Its protein product is CASSPFPESSNQPQHF.

The gene calls are TRBV6-6 and TRBJ1-5, with D perhaps TRBD1 (6 bases). Germline V gene lookup returns CDR1 MNHNY and CDR2 SVGAGI (reference sequence). Trimming cost V 2 bases and J 0 bases, with 11 bases left between them. The CDR3 consists of 16 residues. The CDR3 sequence: CASSYRTAYSNQPQHF. The CDR3 DNA follows: TGTGCCAGCAGTTACAGGACAGCATATAGCAATCAGCCCCAGCATTTT.

This sequence joins TRBV6-6 and TRBJ2-7, with D possibly being TRBD2 (7 bases). The germline V gene has CDR1 MNHNY and CDR2 SVGAGI (reference sequence). This CDR3 has 14 amino acids. Trimming removed 7 bases from V and 2 bases from J, with 15 bases in between. This CDR3 reads CASKKGGAPYEQYF. The CDR3 DNA reads as TGTGCCAGCAAAAAGGGGGGGGCACCCTACGAGCAGTACTTC.

This clone came up once. The rearrangement joins TRBV7-2 to TRBJ1-1; D perhaps matches TRBD1 (5 bases). V gave up 5 bases and J gave up 3 bases, with 25 bases separating them. Germline V lookup: CDR1 SGHTA, CDR2 FQGNSA. This CDR3 has 18 residues. CDR3 residues: CASSPDPHKRGFYTEAFF. The CDR3 DNA follows: TGTGCCAGCAGCCCCGATCCACACAAAAGGGGTTTTTACACTGAAGCTTTCTTT.

The J gene is TRBJ2-1, the V gene TRBV19; D is perhaps TRBD1 or TRBD2 (5 bases each). CDR1 is LNHDA and CDR2 is SQIVND in the germline V gene (reference sequence). The CDR3 runs 13 residues. Trimming shortened V by 5 bases and J by 3 bases, and 8 bases separated the two germline ends. CDR3 sequence: CASSQGVYNEQFF. The CDR3 DNA is TGTGCCAGTAGTCAGGGAGTCTACAATGAGCAGTTCTTC.

As to this clone: Other DNA sequences in this sample translate to the same CDR3. This rearrangement joins TRBV5-1 to TRBJ2-3; tentatively, D is TRBD2 (6 bases). The CDR3 is made up of 16 amino acids. Between the trimmed V and J ends, which lost 0 bases and 0 bases, there was a span of 11 bases. CDR1 is SGHRS and CDR2 is YFSETQ in the germline V gene. CDR3 region: CASSLETSGSTDTQYF. CDR3 nucleotides: TGCGCCAGCAGCTTGGAAACAAGCGGGAGCACAGATACGCAGTATTTT. Based on the CDR3 plus reference TRBV5-1 and TRBJ2-3, the full variable domain is KAGVTQTPRYLIKTRGQQVTLSCSPISGHRSVSWYQQTPGQGLQFLFEYFSETQRNKGNFPGRFSGRQFSNSRSEMNVSTLELGDSALYLCASSLETSGSTDTQYFGPGTRLTVL.

The chain is built from TRBV25-1 and TRBJ2-5, with D possibly TRBD2 on 6 matching bases. CDR3 size: 15 residues. V lost 11 bases and J 5 bases, leaving 24 bases between the germline ends. Germline V gene lookup returns CDR1 MGHDK and CDR2 SYGVNS. This CDR3 is CAASSDRGGGETQYF. The CDR3 nucleotides read TGTGCCGCCAGCAGTGATAGGGGAGGAGGGGAGACCCAGTACTTC. The complete variable domain, with remaining parts taken from reference TRBV25-1 and TRBJ2-5, reads EADIYQTPRYLVIGTGKKITLECSQTMGHDKMYWYQQDPGMELHLIHYSYGVNSTEKGDLSSESTVSRIRTEHFPLTLESARPSHTSQYLCAASSDRGGGETQYFGPGTRLLVL.

V gene TRBV4-1 combines with J gene TRBJ2-7; D is undetermined. This CDR3 spans 13 amino acids. V was shortened by 2 bases and J by 6 bases, with 11 bases between the two germline ends. CDR1 is MGHRA and CDR2 is YSYEKL in the germline V gene. CDR3 sequence reads: CASSQTFGREQYF. The CDR3 nucleotides read TGCGCCAGCAGCCAAACGTTTGGGCGCGAGCAGTACTTC.

The chain combines TRBV4-1 with TRBJ1-2, with 9 bases matching TRBD1. The junction had 6 bases not matched to a gene; V was cut back by 3 bases and J by 4 bases. CDR3 length equals 15 residues. CDR1 and CDR2 (germline): MGHRA, YSYEKL. CDR3 protein: CASSQRTGVGYGYTF. CDR3 nucleotides: TGCGCCAGCAGCCAGAGGACAGGGGTAGGCTATGGCTACACCTTC.

The rearrangement links TRBV18 to TRBJ2-1; 14 bases are a match to TRBD2. The length of the CDR3 is 16 residues. Germline loops: CDR1 KGHSH, CDR2 LQKENI. The V segment lost 0 bases and the J segment 9 bases; nucleotides outside the gene matches: 4. This CDR3 reads CASSPPTSGRALEQFF. In DNA, the CDR3 is TGTGCCAGCTCACCACCGACTAGCGGGAGGGCCCTTGAGCAGTTCTTC.